This paragraph reports one T cell receptor (beta chain). Sequenced by immunoSEQ multiplex PCR; TCRdb stores in-frame clones only, minus some. In the table there are 130,000 or so clones, roughly nine tenths of which are singletons. The junction had 11 bases not matched to a gene; V was cut back by 3 bases and J by 5 bases. CDR1 is SGHAT, CDR2 FQNNGV, per germline. The CDR3 extends over 16 amino acids. This entry is derived from a study of control samples from healthy donors and cancer patients. This sequence joins TRBV11-2 and TRBJ2-7; 9 nucleotides align to TRBD1. What was sequenced was blood. The sequence came from a man younger than 30 in good health. The CDR3 coding sequence is TGTGCCAGCAGCTTGAACGCCGGGACAGGGTCGGACGAGCAGTACTTC. As protein: CASSLNAGTGSDEQYF.